The T cell receptor (beta chain) under discussion was sequenced for a study of OX40 agonist ivuxolimab in advanced cancers. Study details: A mean age of roughly 60 years, range roughly 20 to 80, was recorded, and around 85% were male. Earlier anti-PD-1, anti-PD-L1 or anti-CTLA-4 therapy was permitted; 40% had received some.

Overall study results and limits: Among T cells, CD8+ cells averaged more expanded clones than CD4+ cells. The specificity for antigen of the expanded peripheral T cells was not determined.

TCRdb keeps only in-frame clones here, not all; method: immunoSEQ multiplex PCR. Seen here are about 83,000 clones, around 84% observed once, and the top ten hold roughly 1.8%. As concerns this clone: Antigen specificity is unknown.

Material: CD4+ or CD8+ T cells sorted from blood, obtained in a trial of the OX40 agonist ivuxolimab. This receptor was identified in an adult with an advanced solid tumor such as melanoma, head and neck, liver or kidney cancer.

The CDR3 nucleotides read TGCGCCAGCAGCCAAGATGTTGTCCGAAGATTCTCCTACGAGCAGTACTTC. This sequence encodes CASSQDVVRRFSYEQYF. The chain has TRBV4-1 and TRBJ2-7; D gene ambiguous. The CDR3 is 17 amino acids. CDR1 and CDR2 from the germline V gene are MGHRA and YSYEKL. Trimming took off 0 bases at V and 0 bases at J, with 15 bases between the two ends.